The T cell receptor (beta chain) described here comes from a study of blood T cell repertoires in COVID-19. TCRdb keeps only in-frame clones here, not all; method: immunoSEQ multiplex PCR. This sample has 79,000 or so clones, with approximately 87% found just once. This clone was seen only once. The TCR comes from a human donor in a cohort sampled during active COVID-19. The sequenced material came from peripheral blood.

The CDR3 DNA reads TGTGCCAGCAGTATCCTACAGGGGTTGGGTGAAGCTTTCTTT. Encoded protein: CASSILQGLGEAFF. The chain couples TRBV27 to TRBJ1-1, with 7 nucleotides matching TRBD1. CDR1 is MNHEY, CDR2 SMNVEV, per germline (reference sequence). The CDR3 is 14 amino acids. V was clipped by 5 bases and J by 7 bases; unmatched bases: 10.